One T cell receptor (beta chain) is described in this entry. The antigen is not known. The data derive from a study of CD8+ T cells in alopecia areata. Germline-derived CDR1 and CDR2 are LGHNA and YSLEER. Trimming shortened V by 2 bases and J by 0 bases, and 11 bases separated the two germline ends. CDR3 size: 15 residues. Study outcomes and limitations: Normal-skin resident alphabeta T cells also appear among scalp sample sequences.

Extraction of RNA preceded its reverse transcription into cDNA, which served as the sequencing template. Here immunoSEQ multiplex PCR was the method, and the copy in TCRdb shows in-frame clones only, minus some. The table has 150,000 to 180,000 clones, under 60% seen once. Specimens obtained from alopecia areata patients comprised lesional scalp punch biopsies and peripheral blood. The material sequenced was CD8+ T cells sorted from blood, taken at week 0. The J gene is TRBJ2-7, the V gene TRBV4-3; D gene unclear. This clonotype originated in a human donor with alopecia areata. CDR3 bases: TGCGCCAGCAGCCAACGGCTAGATAGCTCCTACGAGCAGTACTTC. As protein: CASSQRLDSSYEQYF.